The sequence of this T cell receptor beta chain was determined in a study of regulatory T cells in long-lasting Graves disease. This clonotype was counted only a few times. There are 14 residues in the CDR3. V was cut by 0 bases and J by 1 base, with 4 bases left in between. Germline lookup yields CDR1 SGDLS and CDR2 YYNGEE. Researchers made TCR beta libraries by using iRepertoire HTBI primers and running Arm-PCR on CDR3 regions. Each CDR3 protein gets one entry after TCRdb re-called the multiplex PCR reads with MiXCR. This table holds 400,000 to 500,000 distinct CDR3 sequences, roughly 23% found once. Time point in this sample: persistent/refractory GD, antithyroid drugs over 5 years with positive TRAb. Scientists built the TCR library using RNA that was extracted from PBMCs.

The sequences come from peripheral blood mononuclear cells (PBMCs), collected when the disease was refractory, from a patient treated with antithyroid drugs. The source of this sequence is a female donor with Graves disease. The chain couples TRBV9 to TRBJ2-2; D unclear. In nucleotides, the CDR3 is TGTGCCAGCAGCGTAGCCCGGAACACCGGGGAGCTGTTTTTT. Its protein product is CASSVARNTGELFF.